This T cell receptor (beta chain) was recovered during a study of early T cells in non-severe SARS-CoV-2 infection. Whole-study context: Chains were unpaired, as sequencing was done on bulk RNA from unsorted whole blood.

Study outcomes and limitations: Private and CD4 specificities were missed by VDJdb matching, skewed to anti-spike CD8.

This clonotype was counted a few times. Its target is not known. Germline CDR1 reads SGHAT; CDR2 reads FQNNGV. The CDR3 contains 17 residues. V dropped 6 bases and J dropped 8; count of bases not matched to a gene: 12. Individual cDNA molecules received unique molecular identifiers. One entry per CDR3 protein, called by TCRdb with MiXCR from the 5' RACE reads. This table has more than 85,000 distinct CDR3 sequences, 15% to 20% appearing once. This clonotype originated in an adult who was a healthcare worker with PCR-confirmed SARS-CoV-2 infection or an uninfected control (not recorded which). Sequencing used whole blood. This chain uses TRBV11-2 with TRBJ2-1; 14 positions match TRBD2. The CDR3 loop is CASRRPGLAGDLDEQFF. As DNA, the CDR3 is TGTGCCAGCAGAAGACCGGGACTAGCGGGAGATTTGGATGAGCAGTTCTTC.